What follows are 6 T cell receptor beta chains derived from one specimen sequenced in a study of metastatic and nonmetastatic thyroid tumors. Patients underwent thyroid surgery, and none had received any treatment before it. TCRdb re-analyzed the PCR reads through MiXCR. The sample contains 35,000 to 50,000 clones, roughly 4% of which appear only once. Sequencing was performed on blood. All receptors derive from a female donor with papillary thyroid cancer or a benign thyroid nodule (not recorded which). Some clones in this sample may be carry-over from other donors' samples.

This clone was counted a few times. This may be a read error: a much more frequent sequence differs by one nucleotide. This chain joins TRBV7-9 and TRBJ2-3; no firm D call. V was cut by 3 bases and J by 4 bases, with 17 bases left in between. Germline V lookup: CDR1 SEHNR, CDR2 FQNEAQ (reference sequence). The CDR3 runs to 16 residues. The CDR3 region is CASSFGPEWSADTQYF. CDR3 nucleotides: TGTGCCAGCAGCTTTGGACCAGAGTGGTCCGCAGATACGCAGTATTTT.

The V gene is TRBV30, the J gene TRBJ1-5, with D possibly TRBD1 on 6 matching bases. The CDR3 runs 15 residues. Trimming stripped 3 bases from V and 4 bases from J, with 16 bases between. Germline V gene lookup returns CDR1 GTSNPN and CDR2 SVGIG (reference sequence). CDR3 nucleotides: TGTGCCTGGAGCAGATCCGGGACAAGTAATCAGCCCCAGCATTTT. It codes for CAWSRSGTSNQPQHF.

This clone was seen ten or more times. The V call is TRBV2, the J call TRBJ1-4; tentatively, D is TRBD1 (5 bases). V was cut by 3 bases and J by 8 bases, with 13 bases left in between. The CDR3 has 14 residues. CDR1 is SNHLY, CDR2 FYNNEI, per germline. This CDR3 is CASSDRQKEEKLFF. The CDR3 DNA reads TGTGCCAGCAGTGACCGACAGAAGGAAGAAAAACTGTTTTTT.

This clone was detected a few times. The J gene is TRBJ2-7, the V gene TRBV20-1; no definite D call. Germline V gene sequence: CDR1 DFQATT, CDR2 SNEGSKA (reference sequence). V lost 2 bases and J lost 3, with 8 bases in between. The CDR3 has 12 residues. The CDR3 DNA follows: TGCAGTGCTAGATACATAAGCTACGAGCAGTACTTC. This translates into CSARYISYEQYF.

In its sample, this clone was seen a few times. CDR3 DNA sequence: TGTGCCAGCAGCTTGGGACTAGCGGGAGTCCGCGAGCAGTACTTC. As protein: CASSLGLAGVREQYF. The chain is built from TRBV5-4 and TRBJ2-7; 12 positions match TRBD2. The CDR3 covers 15 residues. Germline V lookup: CDR1 SGHNT, CDR2 YYREEE (reference sequence). The junction had 4 bases not matched to a gene; V was cut back by 0 bases and J by 6 bases.

This clone was counted many times. V and J are TRBV20-1 and TRBJ2-3; TRBD1 is a possible D gene (5 bases). Deletions cut 5 bases from V and 0 bases from J, with 12 bases between. The CDR3 has 14 residues. The germline CDR1 and CDR2 sequences are DFQATT and SNEGSKA (reference sequence). CDR3 DNA sequence: TGCAGTGCTCCTCAGGGAATTAGCACAGATACGCAGTATTTT. It yields the protein CSAPQGISTDTQYF.